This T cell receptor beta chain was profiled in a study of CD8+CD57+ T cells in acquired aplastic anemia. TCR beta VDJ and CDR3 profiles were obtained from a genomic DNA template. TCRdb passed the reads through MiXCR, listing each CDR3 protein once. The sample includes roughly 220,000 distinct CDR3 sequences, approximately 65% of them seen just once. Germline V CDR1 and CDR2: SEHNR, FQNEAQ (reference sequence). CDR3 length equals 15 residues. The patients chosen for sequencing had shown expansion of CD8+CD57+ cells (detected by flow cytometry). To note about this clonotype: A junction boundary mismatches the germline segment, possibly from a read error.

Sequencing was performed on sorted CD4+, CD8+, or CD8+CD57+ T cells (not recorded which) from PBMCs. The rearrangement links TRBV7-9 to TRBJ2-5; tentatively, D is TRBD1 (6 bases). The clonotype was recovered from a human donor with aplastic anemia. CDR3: CASSYGLGAQETQYF. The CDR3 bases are TGTGCCAGCAGCTACGGGTTGGGGGCTCAAGAGACCCAGTACTTT.